These 20 T cell receptor beta chains were all obtained from the same sample, sequenced in a study of cytomegalovirus exposure and HLA in healthy donors. Amplification used 60 Vbeta primers and 13 Jbeta primers. Clones were read by immunoSEQ multiplex PCR, and TCRdb kept only the in-frame ones, dropping some. The sample data list roughly 200,000 clones. The sample was PBMCs. The receptors here all came from a man aged 25-40 years in good health and CMV-seronegative.

The chain recombines TRBV10-3 with TRBJ2-4; 9 nucleotides agree with TRBD2. V was pared by 6 bases and J by 4 bases, with 10 bases of the junction left unmatched. The CDR3 extends over 16 amino acids. From germline, CDR1 is ENHRY and CDR2 SYGVKD. The CDR3, as DNA: TGTGCCATCAGCCTTACTTCGGGACTAGCTAAAAACATTCAGTACTTC. It yields the protein CAISLTSGLAKNIQYF.

This chain connects TRBV5-1 to TRBJ1-1; D gene unclear. CDR3 size: 15 residues. V dropped 2 bases and J dropped 4 bases, with 15 bases sitting between them. The germline CDR1 and CDR2 sequences are SGHRS and YFSETQ. The CDR3 is CASSFDLLSGTEAFF. In nucleotides, the CDR3 is TGCGCCAGCAGCTTTGACCTCCTTTCGGGCACTGAAGCTTTCTTT.

This chain links TRBV7-9 with TRBJ1-1, with D possibly matching TRBD1 (6 bases). CDR1 and CDR2 from the germline V gene are SEHNR and FQNEAQ (reference sequence). Trimming took off 5 bases at V and 2 bases at J, with 12 bases between the two ends. The CDR3 is 14 residues long. The CDR3 is CASSPDSRNTEAFF. Here the CDR3 DNA reads TGTGCCAGCAGCCCGGACAGTCGCAACACTGAAGCTTTCTTT.

The DNA of the CDR3 is TGTGCCAGCAGCTTGGGGGCAGCTAGCACAGATACGCAGTATTTT. Amino acids: CASSLGAASTDTQYF. The chain is built from TRBV11-3 and TRBJ2-3; D may be TRBD1 (6 bases). The CDR3 is 15 amino acids. V was clipped by 3 bases and J by 0 bases, with 10 bases between them. CDR1 is SGHNT, CDR2 YENEEA, per germline.

This rearrangement joins TRBV5-8 to TRBJ1-5, with 7 bases aligning to TRBD1. Germline CDR1 and CDR2: SGHTS and YDEGEE. The CDR3 runs 15 residues. V trimming: 0 bases; J trimming: 5 bases; junction bases outside the gene matches: 5. CDR3 amino acids: CASSLERGHDQPQHF. Here the CDR3 DNA reads TGTGCCAGCAGCTTGGAAAGGGGGCATGATCAGCCCCAGCATTTT.

The V gene is TRBV7-2, the J gene TRBJ1-6; perhaps TRBD1 as D (5 bases). V shed 5 bases and J shed 9 bases, with 11 bases lying between them. The germline CDR1 and CDR2 sequences are SGHTA and FQGNSA. The CDR3 sequence is 13 residues long. The CDR3 nucleotides are TGTGCCAGCAGCCGGCAGGGTGGTTCACCCCTCCACTTT. Amino acid sequence: CASSRQGGSPLHF.

The chain recombines TRBV5-1 with TRBJ1-6; the D gene is possibly TRBD1 (6 bases). Germline V lookup: CDR1 SGHRS, CDR2 YFSETQ. This CDR3 comprises 14 residues. Trimming stripped 2 bases from V and 10 bases from J, with 13 bases between. DNA of the CDR3: TGCGCCAGCAGCTTCAGACAGGATGGCTCACCCCTCCACTTT. Translation: CASSFRQDGSPLHF.

The V gene is TRBV15, the J gene TRBJ2-7; 8 bases fit TRBD2. Germline values: CDR1 LNHNV, CDR2 YYDKDF (reference sequence). The CDR3 has 15 residues. Trimming cost V 3 bases and J 5 bases; bases outside gene matches: 9. CDR3 nucleotide sequence: TGTGCCACCAGCAGCCCCGGGGGGGCCGCCCACGAGCAGTACTTC. This gives the protein CATSSPGGAAHEQYF.

The gene calls are TRBV27 and TRBJ2-7, with 8 bases fitting TRBD1. This CDR3 has 12 amino acids. Germline CDR1 is MNHEY and CDR2 is SMNVEV (reference sequence). V lost 8 bases and J lost 11; bases outside the gene matches: 11. CDR3 DNA: TGTGCCAGCTTAGGGACAGGCCCCACGGAGTACTTC. Amino acids: CASLGTGPTEYF.

This chain joins TRBV2 and TRBJ1-5; maybe TRBD1 (6 bases). The ends were cut back, 6 bases at V and 0 bases at J, with 12 bases in the middle. The CDR3 is 15 residues long. The germline CDR1 and CDR2 sequences are SNHLY and FYNNEI. The CDR3: CASRGHIDSNQPQHF. The CDR3 DNA is TGTGCCAGCAGGGGACATATTGATAGCAATCAGCCCCAGCATTTT.

The rearrangement uses TRBV18 and TRBJ1-3; a possible D gene is TRBD1 (5 bases). The CDR3 spans 15 residues. Germline V gives CDR1 KGHSH, CDR2 LQKENI. V lost 3 bases to trimming and J lost 4 bases, with 13 bases between them. The CDR3 protein is CASSPQGSLGNTIYF. The CDR3 DNA sequence: TGTGCCAGCTCACCCCAGGGTTCTCTGGGAAACACCATATATTTT. The whole variable domain, remainder taken from reference TRBV18 and TRBJ1-3, is NAGVMQNPRHLVRRRGQEARLRCSPMKGHSHVYWYRQLPEEGLKFMVYLQKENIIDESGMPKERFSAEFPKEGPSILRIQQVVRGDSAAYFCASSPQGSLGNTIYFGEGSWLTVV.

The V and J genes are TRBV6-6 and TRBJ1-5; 9 bases are shared with TRBD1. The CDR3 length is 15 residues. V was clipped by 6 bases and J by 5 bases; unmatched bases: 8. Looked up from germline, CDR1 is MNHNY and CDR2 is SVGAGI (reference sequence). CDR3 DNA: TGTGCCAGCAGCCGGACAGGGGTTAGGGATCAGCCCCAGCATTTT. Residues: CASSRTGVRDQPQHF.

V usage is TRBV28 and J usage is TRBJ2-1, with 10 bases lining up with TRBD1. Germline V gene data show CDR1 as MDHEN and CDR2 as SYDVKM. V shed 1 base and J 3 bases; nucleotides not matched to a gene: 3. This CDR3 comprises 16 residues. The CDR3 here is CASSLYGQGVYNEQFF. The CDR3 DNA sequence: TGTGCCAGCAGTTTATATGGACAGGGGGTCTACAATGAGCAGTTCTTC.

V is TRBV9 and J is TRBJ1-3, with no clear D. Trimming left V 3 bases short and J 1 base short, with 5 bases between. This CDR3 is built from 13 residues. Looked up from germline, CDR1 is SGDLS and CDR2 is YYNGEE. CDR3 region: CASSAPSGNTIYF. Here the CDR3 DNA reads TGTGCCAGCAGCGCCCCGTCTGGAAACACCATATATTTT.

The chain uses TRBV6-6 and TRBJ2-1; TRBD2 aligns across 15 bases. The CDR3 totals 16 residues. J was trimmed by 8 bases and V by 7 bases; bases with no gene match: 9. The germline V gene has CDR1 MNHNY and CDR2 SVGAGI (reference sequence). The CDR3 DNA sequence: TGTGCCAGCAAAACCGGGACTAGCGGGAGGATACATGAGCAGTTCTTC. Protein sequence: CASKTGTSGRIHEQFF.

The J gene is TRBJ1-1, the V gene TRBV2; maybe TRBD1 (5 bases). The CDR3 length is 14 residues. Trimming left V 1 base short and J 5 bases short, with 11 bases between. Germline V gene sequence: CDR1 SNHLY, CDR2 FYNNEI. The CDR3 protein is CASSEVQVLTEAFF. In nucleotides, the CDR3 is TGTGCCAGCAGTGAAGTACAGGTTCTGACTGAAGCTTTCTTT.

The CDR3 protein is CASRLSSSGLYEQYF. DNA for the CDR3: TGCGCCAGCAGACTGTCCTCCTCAGGGCTCTACGAGCAGTACTTC. This rearrangement joins TRBV5-1 to TRBJ2-7, with D tentatively TRBD1 (5 bases). V lost 5 bases and J 3 bases, leaving 18 bases between the germline ends. CDR1 and CDR2 from the germline V gene are SGHRS and YFSETQ. The CDR3 is 15 residues long.

About this clone: At one end, the junction sequence differs from germline, possibly due to a read error. V is TRBV19 and J is TRBJ1-2; 11 bases fit TRBD1. The CDR3 totals 13 residues. Germline CDR1 reads LNHDA; CDR2 reads SQIVND (reference sequence). CDR3 sequence (DNA): TGTGCCAGTAGTTGGACAGGGGGCGATGGTTACACCTTC. Translating it yields CASSWTGGDGYTF.

V is TRBV18 and J is TRBJ2-6, with TRBD2 matching over 11 bases. The CDR3 extends over 18 amino acids. CDR1 is KGHSH and CDR2 is LQKENI in the germline V gene. V dropped 3 bases and J dropped 0; count of bases not matched to a gene: 4. Here the CDR3 reads CASSPPGTSGSGANVLTF. The CDR3 coding sequence is TGTGCCAGCTCACCTCCCGGGACTAGCGGCTCTGGGGCCAACGTCCTGACTTTC.

The chain links TRBV5-1 to TRBJ1-6; D remains ambiguous. Germline V gene lookup returns CDR1 SGHRS and CDR2 YFSETQ. V was trimmed by 2 bases and J by 5 bases, leaving 5 bases between them. The CDR3 extends over 13 amino acids. The CDR3 loop is CASSLADNSPLHF. The CDR3 bases are TGCGCCAGCAGCTTAGCTGATAATTCACCCCTCCACTTT.